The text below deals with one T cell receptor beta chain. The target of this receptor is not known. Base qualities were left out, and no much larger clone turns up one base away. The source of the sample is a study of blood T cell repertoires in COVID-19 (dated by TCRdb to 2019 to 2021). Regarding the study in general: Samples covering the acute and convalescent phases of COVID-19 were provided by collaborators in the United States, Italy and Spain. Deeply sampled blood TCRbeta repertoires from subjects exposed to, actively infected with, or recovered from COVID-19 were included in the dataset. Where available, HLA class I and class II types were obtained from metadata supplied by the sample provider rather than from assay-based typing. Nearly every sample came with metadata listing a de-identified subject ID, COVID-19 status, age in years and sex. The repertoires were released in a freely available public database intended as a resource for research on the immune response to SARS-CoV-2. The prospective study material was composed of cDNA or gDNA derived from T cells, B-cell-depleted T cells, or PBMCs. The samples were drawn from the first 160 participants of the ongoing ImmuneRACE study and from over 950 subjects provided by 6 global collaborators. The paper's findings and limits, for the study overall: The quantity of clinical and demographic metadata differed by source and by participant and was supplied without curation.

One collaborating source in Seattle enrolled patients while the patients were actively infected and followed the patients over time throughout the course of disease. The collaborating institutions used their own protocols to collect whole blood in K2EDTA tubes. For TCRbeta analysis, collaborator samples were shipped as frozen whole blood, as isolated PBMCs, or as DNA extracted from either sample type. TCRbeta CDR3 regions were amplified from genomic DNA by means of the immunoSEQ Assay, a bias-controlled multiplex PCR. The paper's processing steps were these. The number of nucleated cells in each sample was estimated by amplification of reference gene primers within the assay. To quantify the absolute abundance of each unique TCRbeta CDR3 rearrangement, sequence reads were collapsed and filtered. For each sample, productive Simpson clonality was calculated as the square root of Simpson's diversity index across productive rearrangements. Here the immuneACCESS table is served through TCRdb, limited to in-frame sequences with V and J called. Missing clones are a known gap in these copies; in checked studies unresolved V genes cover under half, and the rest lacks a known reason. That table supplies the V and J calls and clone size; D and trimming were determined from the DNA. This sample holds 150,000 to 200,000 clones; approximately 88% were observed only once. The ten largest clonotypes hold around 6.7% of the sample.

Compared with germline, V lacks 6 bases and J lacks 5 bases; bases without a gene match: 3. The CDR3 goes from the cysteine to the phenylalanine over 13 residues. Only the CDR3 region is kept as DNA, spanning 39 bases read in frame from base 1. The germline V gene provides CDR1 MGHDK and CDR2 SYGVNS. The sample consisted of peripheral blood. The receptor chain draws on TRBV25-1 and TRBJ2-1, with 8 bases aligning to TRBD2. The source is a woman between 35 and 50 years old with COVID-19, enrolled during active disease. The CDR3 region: CASRGLDHNEQFF. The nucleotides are TGTGCCAGCAGGGGACTAGACCACAATGAGCAGTTCTTC.